Presented here are 10 T cell receptor beta chains from one specimen sequenced in a study of pediatric ulcerative colitis. The repertoire was sequenced with immunoSEQ multiplex PCR; TCRdb's copy has only in-frame clones and lacks some. The table shows tens of thousands of clones, with around 73% occurring only once. The rectum was sampled with one to two pinch biopsies at colonoscopy. Sequenced sample: gut tissue. The receptors derive from a boy younger than 18 with moderate ulcerative colitis.

The gene calls are TRBV30 and TRBJ2-7; possible D gene TRBD1, 6 bases. Germline CDR1 is GTSNPN and CDR2 is SVGIG (reference sequence). V was clipped by 5 bases and J by 3 bases, with 8 bases between them. CDR3 size: 11 residues. In DNA, the CDR3 is TGTGCCTGGTCGACAGGCTACGAGCAGTACTTC. Its translation is CAWSTGYEQYF.

The V gene is TRBV7-7, the J gene TRBJ2-5, with TRBD2 identical over 11 bases. Germline V gene sequence: CDR1 SSHAT, CDR2 FNYEAQ (reference sequence). CDR3 length equals 15 residues. The V gene end was trimmed by 5 bases and the J gene end by 4 bases; junction bases not matched to a gene: 6. DNA for the CDR3: TGTGCCAGCAGCGAGCTAGCGGGAGGAGGAGAGACCCAGTACTTC. The encoded protein is CASSELAGGGETQYF.

This clone was observed a handful of times. The rearrangement links TRBV28 to TRBJ1-2; maybe TRBD1 (5 bases). The CDR3 covers 15 residues. V lost 6 bases to trimming and J lost 4 bases, with 18 bases between them. Germline loops: CDR1 MDHEN, CDR2 SYDVKM. The CDR3 DNA is TGTGCCAGCAGGGTGGGGACCCCGCACGCCTATGGCTACACCTTC. Translated: CASRVGTPHAYGYTF.

The V gene is TRBV7-6, the J gene TRBJ1-2; D is possibly TRBD1 (5 bases). Germline CDR1 and CDR2: SGHVS and FNYEAQ. Trimming pared 1 base from V and 3 bases from J, leaving 6 bases between. CDR3 size: 13 residues. The CDR3 reads CASSLGGDYGYTF. The CDR3 DNA reads as TGTGCCAGCAGCTTAGGGGGGGACTATGGCTACACCTTC.

This chain uses TRBV11-1 with TRBJ1-1, with D possibly being TRBD1 (5 bases). The CDR3 consists of 13 residues. Trimming shortened V by 5 bases and J by 1 base, and 8 bases separated the two germline ends. CDR1 and CDR2 (germline): SGHAT, FQDESV (reference sequence). CDR3 DNA: TGTGCCAGCAGCCGCGACAGGAACACTGAAGCTTTCTTT. This encodes CASSRDRNTEAFF.

This clone has a handful of counts. The chain is built from TRBV10-1 and TRBJ1-2, with D hard to call. The CDR3 covers 14 residues. V lost 5 bases and J lost 0, with 10 bases in between. The germline V gene encodes CDR1 WNHNN and CDR2 SYGVQD (reference sequence). For the CDR3, the DNA is TGCGCCAGCAGTCACAGATTAGCTAACTATGGCTACACCTTC. Amino acids: CASSHRLANYGYTF.

The rearrangement uses TRBV19 and TRBJ2-3; D may be TRBD2 (7 bases). V lost 1 base and J 8 bases, leaving 19 bases between the germline ends. Germline CDR1 and CDR2: LNHDA and SQIVND (reference sequence). The CDR3 consists of 16 residues. The CDR3 sequence: CASSIAGGRSFGTQYF. CDR3 coding DNA: TGTGCCAGTAGTATAGCCGGGGGGCGATCCTTTGGTACGCAGTATTTT.

The rearrangement joins TRBV2 to TRBJ1-2; 7 bases are shared with TRBD1. The ends lost 6 bases at V and 6 bases at J; junction bases unmatched: 4. Germline CDR1 SNHLY, CDR2 FYNNEI. This CDR3 has 12 amino acids. CDR3 loop: CASSPTGDGYTF. The CDR3 DNA reads TGTGCCAGCAGCCCTACAGGGGATGGCTACACCTTC.

Only a few counts were recorded for this clone. The CDR3 here is CASTRTGTGVETQYF. The CDR3 DNA sequence: TGTGCCAGCACTCGAACCGGGACAGGGGTAGAGACCCAGTACTTC. This chain connects TRBV6-1 to TRBJ2-5, with TRBD1 matching 10 bases. V was clipped by 7 bases and J by 4 bases; unmatched bases: 9. The CDR3 covers 15 residues. In germline, CDR1 is MNHNS, CDR2 SASEGT.

V usage is TRBV30 and J usage is TRBJ1-4; 7 bases agree with TRBD1. Germline V gene lookup returns CDR1 GTSNPN and CDR2 SVGIG (reference sequence). With 5 bases clipped from V and 7 bases from J, the junction kept 4 bases outside the gene matches. CDR3 length: 12 amino acids. CDR3 region: CAWDRVGEKLFF. CDR3 coding DNA: TGTGCCTGGGACAGGGTGGGTGAAAAACTGTTTTTT.